One sample yielded the 20 T cell receptor beta chains listed below, sequenced in a study of blood T cell repertoires in COVID-19. Profiled with immunoSEQ multiplex PCR; TCRdb holds only in-frame clones, not every one. The repertoire consists of around 110,000 clones, with just under 80% occurring once and the leading ten covering roughly 17%. The sequenced material came from peripheral blood. The receptors shown here come from a man in his fifties or sixties with active or convalescent COVID-19.

V gene TRBV6-6 combines with J gene TRBJ2-2; maybe TRBD1 (6 bases). The V end lost 7 bases, the J end lost 4 bases, and 16 bases lay between the germline ends. The CDR3 totals 15 residues. Germline-derived CDR1 and CDR2 are MNHNY and SVGAGI (reference sequence). The CDR3 region is CASTHRQAPTGELFF. CDR3 DNA: TGTGCCAGCACCCACCGACAGGCCCCCACCGGGGAGCTGTTTTTT.

This clone was observed a single time. The chain has TRBV18 and TRBJ1-1; the match to TRBD1 covers 7 bases. Trimming removed 5 bases from V and 4 bases from J; junction bases left unmatched: 13. Germline assignment: CDR1 KGHSH and CDR2 LQKENI. CDR3 size: 16 residues. The CDR3 loop is CASSANGLGTATEAFF. CDR3 sequence (DNA): TGTGCCAGCTCAGCAAACGGATTGGGGACAGCCACTGAAGCTTTCTTT.

The chain combines TRBV24-1 with TRBJ2-1, with 9 bases fitting TRBD2. This CDR3 has 16 residues. Trimming removed 2 bases from V and 4 bases from J; junction bases left unmatched: 5. The germline gives CDR1 KGHDR, CDR2 SFDVKD. CDR3 protein: CATSDSRGRVYNEQFF. The CDR3 coding sequence is TGTGCCACCAGTGATTCCCGCGGGAGGGTGTACAATGAGCAGTTCTTC.

In its sample, this clone was seen once. The CDR3 spells CASSRVPIKQPQHF. CDR3 sequence (DNA): TGTGCCAGCAGTCGAGTACCGATCAAGCAGCCCCAGCATTTT. This chain links TRBV27 with TRBJ1-5; D remains unclear. Trimming removed 5 bases from V and 7 bases from J, with 15 bases in between. Germline V gene data show CDR1 as MNHEY and CDR2 as SMNVEV (reference sequence). This CDR3 has 14 residues.

A note on this clone: The same CDR3 can be traced to other DNA sequences in this sample. The chain combines TRBV11-2 with TRBJ1-1; D might be TRBD1 (5 bases). V lost 1 base to trimming and J lost 3 bases, with 9 bases between them. Germline V gives CDR1 SGHAT, CDR2 FQNNGV. The CDR3 contains 14 residues. The CDR3 DNA follows: TGTGCCAGCAGCTTAGTCGGGGGGGACACTGAAGCTTTCTTT. Translation: CASSLVGGDTEAFF.

This clone was counted between two and nine times. The rearrangement uses TRBV19 and TRBJ1-1, with D perhaps matching TRBD1 (6 bases). The length of the CDR3 is 17 residues. Looked up from germline, CDR1 is LNHDA and CDR2 is SQIVND (reference sequence). V lost 5 bases and J 4 bases, leaving 23 bases between the germline ends. DNA of the CDR3: TGTGCCAGTAGTCCCCGGTCGCGGGGGCCCGACGCCACTGAAGCTTTCTTT. As protein: CASSPRSRGPDATEAFF.

The V and J genes are TRBV7-9 and TRBJ2-7; the match to TRBD1 covers 10 bases. The CDR3 loop spans 14 amino acids. Trimming took 6 bases from V and 6 from J; bases not matched to a gene: 8. The germline V gene has CDR1 SEHNR and CDR2 FQNEAQ (reference sequence). The CDR3 region has the DNA TGTGCCAGCAGGCCCAGACAGGGGGCGGGCGAGCAGTACTTC. It codes for CASRPRQGAGEQYF.

This chain uses TRBV5-4 with TRBJ2-5, with a weak D call TRBD2 (7 bases). CDR3 length: 15 residues. Germline values: CDR1 SGHNT, CDR2 YYREEE (reference sequence). V was pared by 0 bases and J by 5 bases, with 14 bases between. CDR3 sequence reads: CASSLAGGLGETQYF. CDR3 DNA sequence: TGTGCCAGCAGCTTGGCCGGGGGGCTGGGGGAGACCCAGTACTTC. Full variable domain (remainder filled in from reference TRBV5-4 and TRBJ2-5): ETGVTQSPTHLIKTRGQQVTLRCSSQSGHNTVSWYQQALGQGPQFIFQYYREEENGRGNFPPRFSGLQFPNYSSELNVNALELDDSALYLCASSLAGGLGETQYFGPGTRLLVL.

The V gene is TRBV7-2, the J gene TRBJ1-1; a weak D match, TRBD1 (5 bases). The CDR3 length is 16 residues. CDR1 is SGHTA, CDR2 FQGNSA, per germline. Trimming left V 5 bases short and J 5 bases short, with 21 bases between. The CDR3 reads CASSLRLQGGGTEAFF. Here the CDR3 DNA reads TGTGCCAGCAGCCTAAGGTTGCAGGGCGGTGGGACTGAAGCTTTCTTT.

This chain uses TRBV4-2 with TRBJ2-1; D unresolved. Trimming took 0 bases from V and 0 from J, leaving 9 bases between them. Per the germline V gene, CDR1 is LGHNA and CDR2 is YNFKEQ. The CDR3 runs 16 residues. The CDR3 is CASSQDRSTSYNEQFF. The CDR3 nucleotides read TGTGCCAGCAGCCAAGATCGGTCAACCTCCTACAATGAGCAGTTCTTC.

The chain recombines TRBV7-2 with TRBJ1-1; 9 bases map to TRBD1. V lost 8 bases and J lost 4; bases outside the gene matches: 8. Germline V lookup: CDR1 SGHTA, CDR2 FQGNSA. CDR3 length equals 14 residues. The DNA for the CDR3 is TGTGCCAGCCGCTACAGGGGGCACGGCACTGAAGCTTTCTTT. The encoded protein is CASRYRGHGTEAFF.

This clone showed up just a few times. The chain employs TRBV7-3 and TRBJ2-1; D uncertain. Germline CDR1 is SGHTA and CDR2 is FQGTGA. The V gene lost 7 bases and the J gene lost 8 bases, with 15 bases spanning the gap. The CDR3 is made up of 13 amino acids. The CDR3 DNA reads as TGTGCCAGCAATTCCCCACCGGCGGATGAGCAGTTCTTC. The encoded protein is CASNSPPADEQFF.

The chain links TRBV14 to TRBJ2-3; D ambiguous. Trimming left V 4 bases short and J 8 bases short, with 13 bases between. The CDR3 is 13 residues long. Germline V gene data show CDR1 as SGHDN and CDR2 as FVKESK. The CDR3 loop is CASSPTSFGTQYF. CDR3 DNA: TGTGCCAGCAGCCCCACATCTTTTGGTACGCAGTATTTT.

The CDR3, as DNA: TGTGCCAGCAGACGGGGGGCCGGTGGCTACACCTTC. Translated: CASRRGAGGYTF. The V gene is TRBV27, the J gene TRBJ1-2; maybe TRBD1 (6 bases). Trimming took off 6 bases at V and 7 bases at J, with 12 bases between the two ends. The CDR3 has 12 amino acids. Per the germline V gene, CDR1 is MNHEY and CDR2 is SMNVEV (reference sequence).

In this sample, this clone turned up a few times. The rearrangement uses TRBV5-5 and TRBJ1-5; TRBD1 matches at 11 bases. Per germline, CDR1 SGHKS and CDR2 YYEKEE (reference sequence). V was clipped by 4 bases and J by 2 bases; unmatched bases: 2. The CDR3 sequence is 15 residues long. CDR3 nucleotides: TGTGCCAGCAGCCCGGGACAGGGGGGCAATCAGCCCCAGCATTTT. This codes for CASSPGQGGNQPQHF.

V usage is TRBV5-5 and J usage is TRBJ2-7; 9 positions agree with TRBD2. Germline V gives CDR1 SGHKS, CDR2 YYEKEE (reference sequence). Trimming cost V 4 bases and J 3 bases; bases outside gene matches: 11. The CDR3 spans 16 residues. As DNA, the CDR3 is TGTGCCAGCAGCCTGGTGGGAGGTAGCGGGAGCTACGAGCAGTACTTC. Its protein product is CASSLVGGSGSYEQYF.

This chain joins TRBV27 and TRBJ2-7; 9 bases are shared with TRBD2. The CDR3 consists of 16 residues. The junction had 16 bases not matched to a gene; V was cut back by 5 bases and J by 8 bases. The germline V gene encodes CDR1 MNHEY and CDR2 SMNVEV (reference sequence). CDR3 sequence reads: CASSPNFAGGPVKQYF. DNA for the CDR3: TGTGCCAGCAGTCCCAACTTTGCGGGAGGGCCGGTCAAGCAGTACTTC.

The chain uses TRBV28 and TRBJ2-7, with D possibly matching TRBD2 (5 bases). Germline-derived CDR1 and CDR2 are MDHEN and SYDVKM. The CDR3 sequence is 15 residues long. The ends were cut back, 5 bases at V and 5 bases at J, with 19 bases in the middle. The CDR3 DNA is TGTGCCAGCAGTGGGGATGAGGGCTATAGAAACGAGCAGTACTTC. Amino acid sequence: CASSGDEGYRNEQYF.

V is TRBV11-3 and J is TRBJ2-7, with 8 bases lining up with TRBD2. CDR1 and CDR2 (germline): SGHNT, YENEEA. The CDR3 contains 13 residues. Trimming removed 5 bases from V and 5 bases from J; junction bases left unmatched: 5. CDR3 coding DNA: TGTGCCAGCAGCATCCTAGCGGGCCACGAGCAGTACTTC. This sequence encodes CASSILAGHEQYF. The full variable domain, in which reference TRBV11-3 and TRBJ2-7 provide the parts outside the CDR3, is EAGVVQSPRYKIIEKKQPVAFWCNPISGHNTLYWYLQNLGQGPELLIRYENEEAVDDSQLPKDRFSAERLKGVDSTLKIQPAELGDSAVYLCASSILAGHEQYFGPGTRLTVT.

The V call is TRBV19, the J call TRBJ2-3; 14 bases match TRBD2. Germline CDR1 LNHDA, CDR2 SQIVND (reference sequence). The V and J ends lost 5 bases and 2 bases, in that order; junction bases with no gene match: 9. The CDR3 covers 18 residues. CDR3 amino acids: CASSETGTSGRDTDTQYF. The CDR3 DNA sequence: TGTGCCAGTAGTGAGACCGGGACTAGCGGGAGAGACACAGATACGCAGTATTTT.